A single sample is the source of the 30 T cell receptor beta chains below, sequenced in a study of T cells in Graves' hyperthyroidism and ophthalmopathy. The CDR3 regions of TCR beta were amplified from RNA transcripts. The primer set for the first-round RT-PCR of the TCR CDR3 was HTBI. A single record per CDR3 protein comes from TCRdb applying MiXCR to the multiplex PCR reads. Of fewer than 450,000 distinct CDR3 sequences in the sample, 17% were seen once. What was sequenced was blood. The receptors derive from a woman in her twenties or thirties with Graves' hyperthyroidism that later progressed to Graves' ophthalmopathy.

This clonotype was detected ten times or more. The chain has TRBV27 and TRBJ1-2; D perhaps matches TRBD1 (6 bases). The V gene's germline CDR1 is MNHEY and CDR2 SMNVEV (reference sequence). Trimming removed 5 bases from V and 1 base from J, with 17 bases in between. This CDR3 contains 16 residues. CDR3 DNA: TGTGCCAGCAGTGAGAGAAGGACAGCCATTAACTATGGCTACACCTTC. Its translation: CASSERRTAINYGYTF.

This clonotype appeared a few times. The rearrangement uses TRBV5-5 and TRBJ2-3, with 9 positions matching TRBD2. The V segment lost 1 base and the J segment 1 base; nucleotides outside the gene matches: 1. The CDR3 consists of 15 residues. Germline loops: CDR1 SGHKS, CDR2 YYEKEE (reference sequence). The CDR3 here is CASSLQRGGTDTQYF. The CDR3 bases are TGTGCCAGCAGCTTGCAGCGGGGGGGCACAGATACGCAGTATTTT.

J is TRBJ2-5 and V is TRBV20-1, with 15 bases fitting TRBD2. This CDR3 is 17 amino acids long. The trim removed 3 bases at V and 13 bases at J, leaving 18 bases unmatched. CDR1 DFQATT and CDR2 SNEGSKA come from the germline V gene (reference sequence). Written as DNA, the CDR3 is TGCAGTGCTAGGGGGACTAGCGGGAGGCCCCCGCGTGCGGGTCTGTACTTC. Translated, it gives CSARGTSGRPPRAGLYF.

V gene TRBV20-1 combines with J gene TRBJ2-7, with 12 bases identical to TRBD2. Trimming cost V 1 base and J 6 bases; bases outside gene matches: 10. There are 16 residues in the CDR3. Germline V lookup: CDR1 DFQATT, CDR2 SNEGSKA (reference sequence). Here the CDR3 DNA reads TGCAGTGCTAGAGGGCCGAGGCGACTAGCGGGAGCCGAGCAGTACTTC. It specifies CSARGPRRLAGAEQYF.

This clonotype was seen more than once but under ten times. The genes are TRBV6-1 and TRBJ2-3, with D perhaps matching TRBD1 (6 bases). Germline CDR1 MNHNS, CDR2 SASEGT. This CDR3 comprises 15 residues. Trimming stripped 5 bases from V and 4 bases from J, with 16 bases between. The CDR3 region is CASSPQGNGADTQYF. CDR3 nucleotide sequence: TGTGCCAGCAGTCCACAGGGTAATGGTGCAGATACGCAGTATTTT.

The chain links TRBV3-1 to TRBJ2-5; perhaps TRBD1 as D (8 bases). Looked up from germline, CDR1 is LGHDT and CDR2 is YNNKEL (reference sequence). V was shortened by 3 bases and J by 2 bases, with 16 bases between the two germline ends. The CDR3 has 16 amino acids. CDR3 protein: CASSQRQGRVQETQYF. The CDR3 bases are TGTGCCAGCAGCCAGAGACAGGGGAGGGTACAAGAGACCCAGTACTTC.

The chain couples TRBV4-1 to TRBJ1-3; TRBD1 matches 7 bases. The CDR3 runs 18 residues. Trimming removed 3 bases from V and 1 base from J; junction bases left unmatched: 12. Per germline, CDR1 MGHRA and CDR2 YSYEKL. CDR3 protein: CASSHQRGQIASGNTIYF. In DNA, the CDR3 is TGCGCCAGCAGCCATCAGAGGGGGCAGATAGCATCTGGAAACACCATATATTTT.

This clonotype has at least ten counts. The rearrangement links TRBV7-9 to TRBJ2-3; perhaps D is TRBD1 or TRBD2 (6 bases each). This CDR3 is built from 15 residues. Germline values: CDR1 SEHNR, CDR2 FQNEAQ (reference sequence). Trimming cost V 2 bases and J 2 bases, with 11 bases left between them. CDR3 sequence (DNA): TGTGCCAGCAGCTTAATCGGGGGCTCCACAGATACGCAGTATTTT. Encoded protein: CASSLIGGSTDTQYF.

This clonotype turned up a few times. J is TRBJ1-5 and V is TRBV19; a weak D match, TRBD1 (6 bases). Germline V gene lookup returns CDR1 LNHDA and CDR2 SQIVND (reference sequence). This CDR3 spans 18 amino acids. The germline V and J ends were trimmed by 8 bases and 7 bases, with 30 bases remaining between them. The CDR3 loop reads CASHLRGGKLAGRQPQHF. In DNA form, the CDR3 reads TGTGCCAGTCACCTACGAGGGGGAAAGTTGGCCGGGAGGCAGCCCCAGCATTTT. Based on the CDR3 plus reference TRBV19 and TRBJ1-5, the full variable domain is DGGITQSPKYLFRKEGQNVTLSCEQNLNHDAMYWYRQDPGQGLRLIYYSQIVNDFQKGDIAEGYSVSREKKESFPLTVTSAQKNPTAFYLCASHLRGGKLAGRQPQHFGDGTRLSIL.

This clonotype has a count of ten or more. At one boundary the junction diverges from the germline segment, which might be a read error. This chain uses TRBV19 with TRBJ1-2, with a weak D call TRBD1 (5 bases). Germline CDR1 reads LNHDA; CDR2 reads SQIVND (reference sequence). CDR3 length: 14 residues. CDR3 region: CASSNQGLIRLHAF. CDR3 coding DNA: TGTGCCAGTAGTAATCAGGGATTGATCCGACTCCATGCCTTC.

The chain's CDR3 is CASSGITGSSDTQYF. The DNA of the CDR3 is TGTGCCAGCAGTGGTATTACAGGTAGCTCAGATACGCAGTATTTT. J is TRBJ2-3 and V is TRBV6-1; tentatively, D is TRBD1 (5 bases). CDR1 is MNHNS, CDR2 SASEGT, per germline. V was trimmed by 4 bases and J by 4 bases, leaving 15 bases between them. This CDR3 contains 15 residues.

V gene TRBV28 combines with J gene TRBJ1-5; 7 bases align to TRBD1. The CDR3 runs 15 residues. Germline V gene sequence: CDR1 MDHEN, CDR2 SYDVKM. V trimming: 7 bases; J trimming: 6 bases; junction bases outside the gene matches: 12. The CDR3: CASTMIRQGSQPQHF. The CDR3 coding sequence is TGTGCCAGCACCATGATACGACAGGGCAGTCAGCCCCAGCATTTT.

CDR3 bases: TGCGCCAGCAGCCAAGCCCGGACAGGCCAGGGGCAAGAGACCCAGTACTTC. Translated, it gives CASSQARTGQGQETQYF. V gene TRBV4-1 combines with J gene TRBJ2-5, with 7 bases that match TRBD1. V shed 1 base, J shed 2 bases, and the junction held 10 bases outside the gene matches. The germline V gene has CDR1 MGHRA and CDR2 YSYEKL. This CDR3 region has 17 residues.

The rearrangement uses TRBV4-1 and TRBJ2-7; 9 nucleotides agree with TRBD2. The length of the CDR3 is 17 residues. The V segment lost 1 base and the J segment 4 bases; nucleotides outside the gene matches: 11. CDR1 and CDR2 (germline): MGHRA, YSYEKL. The CDR3 region is CASSQVWDSSGSYEQYF. Here the CDR3 DNA reads TGCGCCAGCAGCCAAGTCTGGGATAGTAGCGGGAGTTACGAGCAGTACTTC.

This clonotype has a count of ten or more. The V gene is TRBV19, the J gene TRBJ1-2; the D is unclear. The V end lost 3 bases, the J end lost 5 bases, and 7 bases lay between the germline ends. The CDR3 consists of 12 residues. Germline CDR1 reads LNHDA; CDR2 reads SQIVND (reference sequence). The CDR3 DNA is TGTGCCAGTAGTATGACCGAGTATGGCTACACCTTC. As protein: CASSMTEYGYTF. Full variable domain (outside the CDR3, taken from reference TRBV19 and TRBJ1-2): DGGITQSPKYLFRKEGQNVTLSCEQNLNHDAMYWYRQDPGQGLRLIYYSQIVNDFQKGDIAEGYSVSREKKESFPLTVTSAQKNPTAFYLCASSMTEYGYTFGSGTRLTVV.

This clonotype was detected ten times or more. The CDR3 DNA sequence: TGTGCCATCAGTCTACAGGGAGGTGACAATTTCACCTTC. Translation: CAISLQGGDNFTF. The chain recombines TRBV10-3 with TRBJ1-2; tentatively, D is TRBD1 (6 bases). CDR1 and CDR2 from the germline V gene are ENHRY and SYGVKD. This CDR3 is built from 13 residues. V was pared by 5 bases and J by 13 bases, with 20 bases between.

This clonotype was recorded at least ten times. The V and J genes are TRBV11-2 and TRBJ2-1; 11 positions match TRBD2. This CDR3 region has 17 residues. V shed 0 bases and J 2 bases; nucleotides not matched to a gene: 3. Germline CDR1 is SGHAT and CDR2 is FQNNGV. The DNA for the CDR3 is TGTGCCAGCAGCTTAGAAGCGGGACTAGCGGCCTACAATGAGCAGTTCTTC. Translated, it gives CASSLEAGLAAYNEQFF. The entire variable domain, with the rest obtained from reference TRBV11-2 and TRBJ2-1, is as follows: EAGVAQSPRYKIIEKRQSVAFWCNPISGHATLYWYQQILGQGPKLLIQFQNNGVVDDSQLPKDRFSAERLKGVDSTLKIQPAKLEDSAVYLCASSLEAGLAAYNEQFFGPGTRLTVL.

The gene calls are TRBV12-3 or TRBV12-4 and TRBJ1-3, with TRBD1 identical over 8 bases. With V trimmed by 6 bases and J by 7 bases, 5 bases remained unmatched. The CDR3 sequence is 13 residues long. The CDR3 is CASRTGVANTIYF. The CDR3 DNA reads as TGTGCCAGCAGGACAGGGGTTGCGAACACCATATATTTT.

In its sample, this clonotype was seen many times. V gene TRBV28 combines with J gene TRBJ2-7; 10 nucleotides line up with TRBD2. There are 17 residues in the CDR3. V lost 3 bases to trimming and J lost 4 bases; unmatched junction nucleotides: 12. Germline CDR1 and CDR2: MDHEN and SYDVKM. In nucleotides, the CDR3 is TGTGCCAGCAGTTTGGGTATTTGGACTAGCGGCCAATACGAGCAGTACTTC. It specifies CASSLGIWTSGQYEQYF.

The table lists this clonotype with many counts. This chain links TRBV14 with TRBJ2-1; 12 bases match TRBD2. V trimming: 6 bases; J trimming: 6 bases; junction bases outside the gene matches: 6. This CDR3 region has 15 residues. Germline loops: CDR1 SGHDN, CDR2 FVKESK. CDR3 residues: CASSALAGGPNEQFF. DNA for the CDR3: TGTGCCAGCAGTGCTCTAGCGGGAGGGCCCAATGAGCAGTTCTTC.

Ten or more counts support this clonotype. The CDR3 protein is CASSGGRGVDTEAFF. DNA of the CDR3: TGTGCCAGCAGTGGGGGCAGGGGGGTGGACACTGAAGCTTTCTTT. V usage is TRBV2 and J usage is TRBJ1-1; TRBD1 matches at 7 bases. Unmatched junction bases numbered 8, after V lost 4 bases and J lost 3 bases. Germline CDR1 SNHLY, CDR2 FYNNEI. The CDR3 runs 15 residues.

This clonotype was counted at least ten times. The chain carries TRBV28 and TRBJ2-2; D is unclear. This CDR3 spans 14 amino acids. The V end was cut by 3 bases, the J end by 4 bases, with 9 bases between. Germline-derived CDR1 and CDR2 are MDHEN and SYDVKM. CDR3 bases: TGTGCCAGCAGTTTTGATAGTGTCACCGGGGAGCTGTTTTTT. Translating it yields CASSFDSVTGELFF.

In this sample, this clonotype turned up many times. This sequence joins TRBV6-2 or TRBV6-3 and TRBJ2-7; D perhaps matches TRBD2 (7 bases). The CDR3 contains 13 residues. Germline assignment: CDR1 MNHEY and CDR2 SVGEGT. V was pared by 10 bases and J by 3 bases, with 16 bases between. The CDR3 bases are TGTGCCATCGGGGCGGGGGCTAACTACGAGCAGTACTTC. It translates to CAIGAGANYEQYF.

This clonotype has a count of ten or more. V usage is TRBV29-1 and J usage is TRBJ1-1; D remains ambiguous. Germline lookup yields CDR1 SQVTM and CDR2 ANQGSEA. There are 13 residues in the CDR3. Between the trimmed V and J ends, which lost 3 bases and 6 bases, there was a span of 14 bases. Here the CDR3 DNA reads TGCAGCGTTGATCAACAAAACGGCGCTGAAGCTTTCTTT. The encoded protein is CSVDQQNGAEAFF.

This clonotype was seen at least ten times. The CDR3 reads CASSLMGGPNEKLFF. In DNA form, the CDR3 reads TGTGCCAGCAGCTTAATGGGGGGACCGAATGAAAAACTGTTTTTT. This sequence joins TRBV7-9 and TRBJ1-4; tentatively, D is TRBD1 (5 bases). The germline gives CDR1 SEHNR, CDR2 FQNEAQ (reference sequence). The CDR3 loop spans 15 amino acids. Trimming pared 2 bases from V and 5 bases from J, leaving 12 bases between.

This clonotype was detected many times. CDR3 loop: CASTTSGGNTGELFF. DNA for the CDR3: TGTGCCAGCACGACTAGCGGGGGGAACACCGGGGAGCTGTTTTTT. The chain is built from TRBV6-4 and TRBJ2-2, with 12 bases aligning to TRBD2. This CDR3 comprises 15 residues. The V segment lost 7 bases and the J segment 1 base; nucleotides outside the gene matches: 1. Germline values: CDR1 MRHNA, CDR2 SNTAGT.

As for this clonotype: A single base separates this from a much larger clone, so it may be a read error. V and J are TRBV7-2 and TRBJ1-6; 8 bases line up with TRBD1. Per germline, CDR1 SGHTA and CDR2 FQGNSA. The CDR3 spans 15 residues. CDR3 in DNA: TGTGCCAGCAGCGTACTAGACAGGGGCTATTCACCCCCCCACTTT. This gives the protein CASSVLDRGYSPPHF.

This clonotype was found many times. The chain recombines TRBV19 with TRBJ1-1, with D tentatively TRBD1 (5 bases). This CDR3 contains 15 residues. V lost 7 bases and J lost 7, with 22 bases in between. Germline V CDR1 and CDR2: LNHDA, SQIVND (reference sequence). The CDR3 spells CASTDYGGALNEAFF. CDR3 bases: TGTGCCAGTACCGACTACGGGGGAGCTCTGAATGAAGCTTTCTTT.

This clonotype was detected ten times or more. The V call is TRBV6-1, the J call TRBJ1-1; D possibly corresponds to TRBD1 (5 bases). The CDR3 runs 14 residues. Germline CDR1 and CDR2: MNHNS and SASEGT. Trimming stripped 6 bases from V and 1 base from J, with 12 bases between. The CDR3 region is CASRPGLRNTEAFF. CDR3 sequence (DNA): TGTGCCAGCAGGCCGGGACTTAGGAACACTGAAGCTTTCTTT.

The chain recombines TRBV5-8 with TRBJ2-3, with 9 bases that match TRBD1. Looked up from germline, CDR1 is SGHTS and CDR2 is YDEGEE. The CDR3 consists of 17 residues. Trimming took 0 bases from V and 7 from J; bases not matched to a gene: 12. CDR3 sequence: CASSLDRGLIMPYTQYF. For the CDR3, the DNA is TGTGCCAGCAGCTTGGACAGGGGGCTTATTATGCCATATACGCAGTATTTT.